Presented here are 12 T cell receptor beta chains from one specimen sequenced in a study of patients and donors after allogeneic stem cell transplantation (dated by TCRdb to 2018 to 2021). Libraries were built with RT-PCR. Sequenced using a NextSeq 550. In TCRdb, the public reads were trimmed at Q25 with fastp and aligned with MiXCR, with productive beta chains retained. Duplicate CDR3 protein sequences are folded into a single record with the most common DNA and genes. Across this sample there are thousands of distinct CDR3 sequences, with more than 9.5% seen only once. The ten top clones hold around 49% of the sample. What was sequenced was blood, either unsorted or a sorted T cell fraction (not recorded which). The receptors stem from a human donor who was either an allogeneic HSCT recipient or a stem cell or donor lymphocyte infusion donor (not recorded which). It is not recorded whose cells these are; they may come from a transplant donor.

The chain couples TRBV5-6 to TRBJ2-7; a weak D match, TRBD2 (5 bases). Trimming cost V 2 bases and J 6 bases, with 18 bases left between them. This CDR3 spans 15 amino acids. Germline CDR1 SGHDT, CDR2 YYEEEE. CDR3 in amino acids: CASSLREVKWGEQYV. Written as DNA, the CDR3 is TGTGCCAGCAGCTTACGGGAAGTTAAGTGGGGCGAGCAGTACGTC.

The chain combines TRBV5-6 with TRBJ1-2; D is possibly TRBD1 (6 bases). V was clipped by 4 bases and J by 6 bases, with 16 bases between them. The CDR3 has 14 residues. Germline CDR1 SGHDT, CDR2 YYEEEE. CDR3 sequence (DNA): TGTGCCAGCAGCCAACAGGGAGTCCAGGATGGCTACACCTTC. As protein: CASSQQGVQDGYTF.

Regarding this clonotype: A clone one base away is much larger, so this may be a read error. This chain uses TRBV4-1 with TRBJ2-1, with 10 bases lining up with TRBD2. CDR3 length equals 16 residues. Germline V gene sequence: CDR1 MGHRA, CDR2 YSYEKL. The CDR3 protein is CASSRSSGSAYSEQFF. CDR3 DNA: TGCGCCAGCAGCCGTTCTAGCGGGAGCGCCTACAGTGAGCAGTTCTTC.

Relative to its sample, this clonotype is medium-sized. The chain joins TRBV18 to TRBJ1-2, with D unclear. Germline CDR1 is KGHSH and CDR2 is LQKENI. The length of the CDR3 is 15 residues. V was cut by 4 bases and J by 4 bases, with 16 bases left in between. This chain's CDR3 is CASSLFEGSLYGYTF. As DNA, the CDR3 is TGTGCCAGCTCACTGTTTGAGGGAAGCCTCTATGGCTACACCTTC.

The rearrangement joins TRBV19 to TRBJ1-3; D uncertain. This CDR3 contains 13 residues. V was pared by 6 bases and J by 4 bases, with 10 bases between. CDR1 LNHDA and CDR2 SQIVND come from the germline V gene (reference sequence). CDR3 in DNA: TGTGCCAGTAGGCCCTTTATCGGAAACACCATATATTTT. Amino acids: CASRPFIGNTIYF.

The chain combines TRBV28 with TRBJ2-5; 7 bases line up with TRBD1. The J segment lost 4 bases and the V segment lost 6 bases, leaving 8 bases of the junction unmatched. The CDR3 is made up of 14 amino acids. Germline-derived CDR1 and CDR2 are MDHEN and SYDVKM. The CDR3 DNA follows: TGTGCCAGCAGCAGAAACAGGGGTGCAGAGACCCAGTACTTC. Its protein is CASSRNRGAETQYF.

This clonotype has ten or more counts. The chain uses TRBV29-1 and TRBJ1-2, with 7 bases that match TRBD1. CDR1 and CDR2 from the germline V gene are SQVTM and ANQGSEA. There are 13 residues in the CDR3. After removal of 4 bases from V and 2 bases from J, the junction contained 4 bases not matched to a gene. CDR3 in amino acids: CSVGKGQNYGYTF. The CDR3 bases are TGCAGCGTTGGGAAGGGACAGAACTATGGCTACACCTTC.

This clonotype is medium-sized (0.01 to 0.1%). The gene calls are TRBV2 and TRBJ1-6, with TRBD1 matching over 7 bases. Germline V CDR1 and CDR2: SNHLY, FYNNEI. CDR3 length: 14 amino acids. J was trimmed by 14 bases and V by 7 bases; bases with no gene match: 14. Written as DNA, the CDR3 is TGTGCCAGCACCGACCGGACAGGTTTTGGGGCCCTCCACTTT. This sequence encodes CASTDRTGFGALHF. Full variable domain (remainder filled in from reference TRBV2 and TRBJ1-6): EPEVTQTPSHQVTQMGQEVILRCVPISNHLYFYWYRQILGQKVEFLVSFYNNEISEKSEIFDDQFSVERPDGSNFTLKIRSTKLEDSAMYFCASTDRTGFGALHFGNGTRLTVT.

This clonotype occurred many times. The chain has TRBV20-1 and TRBJ2-1; D gene ambiguous. V lost 7 bases, J lost 2 bases, and 12 bases lay in between. CDR3 length: 13 residues. Germline V gene data show CDR1 as DFQATT and CDR2 as SNEGSKA (reference sequence). DNA of the CDR3: TGCAGTGTACGTGGGCACCCCTACAATGAGCAGTTCTTC. Its translation is CSVRGHPYNEQFF.

This clonotype has more than one count but fewer than ten. V is TRBV7-9 and J is TRBJ2-7; unclear D gene. The germline gives CDR1 SEHNR, CDR2 FQNEAQ (reference sequence). The CDR3 extends over 11 amino acids. The CDR3, as DNA: TGTGCGAGCCAGGCATCCTACGAGCAGTACGTC. It is translated as CASQASYEQYV.

This clonotype was seen once. The chain joins TRBV11-3 to TRBJ2-5, with 7 bases lining up with TRBD1. This CDR3 has 14 residues. J was trimmed by 1 base and V by 7 bases; bases with no gene match: 6. Germline-derived CDR1 and CDR2 are SGHNT and YENEEA. In nucleotides, the CDR3 is TGTGCCAGCAACAGGGGACCCCTCCAAGAGACCCAGTACTTC. As protein: CASNRGPLQETQYF.

Comment on this clonotype: The junction shows a germline mismatch at one end, possibly a read error. This chain uses TRBV7-9 with TRBJ1-2, with 8 bases that match TRBD1. Germline-derived CDR1 and CDR2 are SEHNR and FQNEAQ (reference sequence). CDR3 length equals 14 residues. CDR3 nucleotides: TGTGCCAGCAGCCCGGGCCGGGACAGGAGTTTAAGGGCCTTC. This translates into CASSPGRDRSLRAF. Full variable domain (remainder filled in from reference TRBV7-9 and TRBJ1-2): DTGVSQNPRHKITKRGQNVTFRCDPISEHNRLYWYRQTLGQGPEFLTYFQNEAQLEKSRLLSDRFSAERPKGSFSTLEIQRTEQGDSAMYLCASSPGRDRSLRAFGSGTRLTVV.